These 26 T cell receptor beta chains were sequenced from one sample in a study of T cells in Graves' hyperthyroidism and ophthalmopathy. There were TCR beta CDR3 regions amplified from RNA transcripts. RT-PCR in the first round (using the HTBI primer set) targeted the TCR CDR3. TCRdb re-called the multiplex PCR reads with MiXCR, one entry per CDR3 protein. Here the sample spans around 240,000 distinct CDR3 sequences, about 15% being singletons. Sequencing was performed on blood. These receptors were obtained from a woman aged 40 to 50 with Graves' hyperthyroidism that later progressed to Graves' ophthalmopathy.

This clonotype has just a few counts. The rearrangement uses TRBV12-3 or TRBV12-4 and TRBJ1-1; possibly TRBD1 for D (6 bases). V was cut by 7 bases and J by 4 bases, with 19 bases left in between. The CDR3 totals 15 residues. The CDR3 DNA reads as TGTGCCAGCACCCCCGAGACAGGTTGGAGCACTGAAGCTTTCTTT. It is translated as CASTPETGWSTEAFF.

This clonotype has a count of ten or more. V and J are TRBV7-9 and TRBJ2-3; 10 bases are a match to TRBD2. The CDR3 runs to 20 residues. Germline CDR1 reads SEHNR; CDR2 reads FQNEAQ (reference sequence). J was trimmed by 1 base and V by 6 bases; bases with no gene match: 19. CDR3 residues: CASSSRWRASGSGGTDTQYF. The CDR3 DNA follows: TGTGCCAGCAGTTCAAGATGGAGAGCTAGCGGGAGCGGGGGCACAGATACGCAGTATTTT.

This clonotype was seen repeatedly, ten times or more. The genes are TRBV2 and TRBJ1-1, with 8 bases that match TRBD1. V shed 7 bases and J 5 bases; nucleotides not matched to a gene: 6. Per germline, CDR1 SNHLY and CDR2 FYNNEI. The CDR3 has 13 residues. Here the CDR3 DNA reads TGTGCCAGCACGGGCAGGGGGCGTACTGAAGCTTTCTTT. It encodes CASTGRGRTEAFF.

V usage is TRBV6-4 and J usage is TRBJ2-1; 11 bases are a match to TRBD2. The junction had 6 bases not matched to a gene; V was cut back by 5 bases and J by 6 bases. The germline CDR1 and CDR2 sequences are MRHNA and SNTAGT. The CDR3 is 15 amino acids. This CDR3 is CASSQLAGEGNEQFF. CDR3 sequence (DNA): TGTGCCAGCAGTCAACTAGCGGGAGAGGGCAATGAGCAGTTCTTC.

This clonotype was observed at least ten times. V and J are TRBV7-8 and TRBJ1-1; possible D gene TRBD1, 6 bases. CDR3 length: 11 amino acids. From germline, CDR1 is SGHVS and CDR2 FQNEAQ. V lost 5 bases and J 10 bases, leaving 11 bases between the germline ends. CDR3 nucleotide sequence: TGTGCCAGCAGCCTCCGGGACACAGCTTTCTTT. Protein: CASSLRDTAFF.

This clonotype was observed many times. The rearrangement joins TRBV28 to TRBJ1-2; D might be TRBD1 (5 bases). The CDR3 has 12 residues. From germline, CDR1 is MDHEN and CDR2 SYDVKM. The V end lost 8 bases, the J end lost 4 bases, and 11 bases lay between the germline ends. The CDR3 nucleotides read TGTGCCAGCCTCTGGGGACGCTATGGCTACACCTTC. It yields the protein CASLWGRYGYTF.

This clonotype was seen a few times. V gene TRBV30 combines with J gene TRBJ2-7; 8 positions match TRBD1. Germline loops: CDR1 GTSNPN, CDR2 SVGIG (reference sequence). This CDR3 is 14 amino acids long. Unmatched junction bases numbered 8, after V lost 5 bases and J lost 2 bases. CDR3 coding DNA: TGTGCCTGGGATGGACAGGGAATTCCCTACGAGCAGTACTTC. Encoded protein: CAWDGQGIPYEQYF.

On this clonotype: Because the CDR3 is missing its conserved closing phenylalanine or tryptophan, this is likely a read error. This chain joins TRBV3-1 and TRBJ2-2; weak D call: TRBD1 (6 bases). Germline V gives CDR1 LGHDT, CDR2 YNNKEL (reference sequence). V was trimmed by 1 base and J by 2 bases, leaving 17 bases between them. The CDR3 spans 18 residues. CDR3 region: CASSQVHAGVYNTGELFL. The CDR3 DNA follows: TGTGCCAGCAGCCAAGTACACGCAGGGGTCTACAACACCGGGGAGCTGTTTCTT.

This clonotype was observed many times. This sequence joins TRBV3-1 and TRBJ2-3; D gene ambiguous. The CDR3 covers 15 residues. CDR1 is LGHDT, CDR2 YNNKEL, per germline (reference sequence). Trimming stripped 0 bases from V and 5 bases from J, with 12 bases between. In nucleotides, the CDR3 is TGTGCCAGCAGCCAAGAAACAAGCCTAAGAGATACGCAGTATTTT. Translated: CASSQETSLRDTQYF.

The chain links TRBV6-1 to TRBJ1-1, with 9 bases matching TRBD1. The CDR3 totals 16 residues. V gave up 6 bases and J gave up 2 bases; unmatched junction bases: 10. Germline CDR1 MNHNS, CDR2 SASEGT. The CDR3 nucleotides read TGTGCCAGCAGACTCCAACAGGGGGCCCAAAACACTGAAGCTTTCTTT. This gives the protein CASRLQQGAQNTEAFF.

As for this clonotype: One base away lies a much larger clone, so this may be a sequencing read error. This sequence joins TRBV7-8 and TRBJ1-6; 7 bases line up with TRBD1. Germline loops: CDR1 SGHVS, CDR2 FQNEAQ. CDR3 length: 14 residues. The CDR3, as DNA: TGTGCCAGCAGCTTCCGGGACAGAAATTCACCCCTCCGCTTT. This encodes CASSFRDRNSPLRF.

This clonotype was found many times. The rearrangement uses TRBV30 and TRBJ1-6, with D perhaps TRBD1 (5 bases). CDR1 and CDR2 from the germline V gene are GTSNPN and SVGIG (reference sequence). Trimming removed 3 bases from V and 6 bases from J, with 9 bases in between. The CDR3 extends over 13 amino acids. The CDR3 DNA sequence: TGTGCCTGGAGCGGGGCGCGTAATTCACCCCTCCACTTT. Protein product: CAWSGARNSPLHF.

This clonotype was seen ten or more times. The rearrangement links TRBV5-1 to TRBJ1-1; 8 bases map to TRBD1. The germline gives CDR1 SGHRS, CDR2 YFSETQ. CDR3 size: 15 residues. J gave up 7 bases and V 4 bases, and 12 bases lay outside the gene matches. As DNA, the CDR3 is TGCGCCAGCAGCCACACAGGGGGAGAAATTAATGAAGCTTTCTTT. Its translation: CASSHTGGEINEAFF.

The sample holds many counts of this clonotype. The rearrangement links TRBV5-1 to TRBJ2-1; either TRBD1 or TRBD2 may fit D (5 bases each). The CDR3 contains 15 residues. The germline V and J ends were trimmed by 7 bases and 8 bases, with 22 bases remaining between them. The germline CDR1 and CDR2 sequences are SGHRS and YFSETQ. DNA for the CDR3: TGCGCCAGCCGCAGCGGACACCCGGGTGTTGATGAGCAGTTCTTC. Translating it yields CASRSGHPGVDEQFF. The entire variable domain, with the rest obtained from reference TRBV5-1 and TRBJ2-1, is as follows: KAGVTQTPRYLIKTRGQQVTLSCSPISGHRSVSWYQQTPGQGLQFLFEYFSETQRNKGNFPGRFSGRQFSNSRSEMNVSTLELGDSALYLCASRSGHPGVDEQFFGPGTRLTVL.

This clonotype appeared many times. The CDR3 loop is CASSEAGIWMENEKLFF. In DNA, the CDR3 is TGTGCCAGCAGTGAAGCCGGAATATGGATGGAGAATGAAAAACTGTTTTTT. The V and J genes are TRBV2 and TRBJ1-4; D gene unclear. Trimming cost V 0 bases and J 5 bases, with 16 bases left between them. CDR3 length: 17 amino acids. Per the germline V gene, CDR1 is SNHLY and CDR2 is FYNNEI.

The V gene is TRBV5-5, the J gene TRBJ2-1, with 8 nucleotides matching TRBD1. V gave up 1 base and J gave up 8 bases; unmatched junction bases: 11. Germline lookup yields CDR1 SGHKS and CDR2 YYEKEE (reference sequence). This CDR3 has 16 amino acids. The CDR3: CASSLYRQGAPHEQFF. In DNA form, the CDR3 reads TGTGCCAGCAGCTTGTATAGGCAGGGGGCGCCGCATGAGCAGTTCTTC.

This clonotype was seen at least ten times. The chain combines TRBV7-3 with TRBJ2-3, with 7 bases identical to TRBD1. After removal of 4 bases from V and 1 base from J, the junction contained 2 bases not matched to a gene. Germline V gene lookup returns CDR1 SGHTA and CDR2 FQGTGA. The CDR3 consists of 14 residues. The CDR3: CASSSGQGTDTQYF. CDR3 bases: TGTGCCAGCAGCTCCGGACAGGGCACAGATACGCAGTATTTT. Using reference TRBV7-3 and TRBJ2-3 for the parts outside the CDR3, the full variable domain is GAGVSQTPSNKVTEKGKYVELRCDPISGHTALYWYRQSLGQGPEFLIYFQGTGAADDSGLPNDRFFAVRPEGSVSTLKIQRTERGDSAVYLCASSSGQGTDTQYFGPGTRLTVL.

The chain has TRBV5-6 and TRBJ2-1; 11 nucleotides line up with TRBD2. Germline values: CDR1 SGHDT, CDR2 YYEEEE. With V trimmed by 3 bases and J by 3 bases, 2 bases remained unmatched. The CDR3 has 15 residues. CDR3 in amino acids: CASSWTSGLYNEQFF. CDR3 nucleotides: TGTGCCAGCAGCTGGACTAGCGGGCTCTACAATGAGCAGTTCTTC. Using reference TRBV5-6 and TRBJ2-1 for the parts outside the CDR3, the full variable domain is DAGVTQSPTHLIKTRGQQVTLRCSPKSGHDTVSWYQQALGQGPQFIFQYYEEEERQRGNFPDRFSGHQFPNYSSELNVNALLLGDSALYLCASSWTSGLYNEQFFGPGTRLTVL.

This clonotype was detected many times. The chain combines TRBV28 with TRBJ2-1, with D tentatively TRBD1 (6 bases). The CDR3 extends over 16 amino acids. V shed 3 bases and J shed 4 bases, with 16 bases lying between them. CDR1 MDHEN and CDR2 SYDVKM come from the germline V gene. CDR3 DNA: TGTGCCAGCAGTTTCAGGACAGCCCTCGGATACAATGAGCAGTTCTTC. Translating gives CASSFRTALGYNEQFF. Supplemented by reference TRBV28 and TRBJ2-1, the full variable domain reads DVKVTQSSRYLVKRTGEKVFLECVQDMDHENMFWYRQDPGLGLRLIYFSYDVKMKEKGDIPEGYSVSREKKERFSLILESASTNQTSMYLCASSFRTALGYNEQFFGPGTRLTVL.

This clonotype was observed at least ten times. The CDR3 DNA is TGTGCCAGCAGTGAAGCAGGGGGCGGGGGCTCCTACGAGCAGTACTTC. This gives the protein CASSEAGGGGSYEQYF. J is TRBJ2-7 and V is TRBV6-1, with D perhaps TRBD1 or TRBD2 (7 bases each). Germline V gene lookup returns CDR1 MNHNS and CDR2 SASEGT. Trimming left V 0 bases short and J 0 bases short, with 12 bases between. The CDR3 sequence is 16 residues long.

This clonotype appeared many times. This chain connects TRBV28 to TRBJ1-5, with 9 bases fitting TRBD1. CDR1 and CDR2 from the germline V gene are MDHEN and SYDVKM. V shed 4 bases and J 7 bases; nucleotides not matched to a gene: 5. The CDR3 contains 14 residues. The CDR3 here is CASSSGQGGQPQHF. The CDR3 DNA follows: TGTGCCAGCAGTTCGGGACAGGGTGGACAGCCCCAGCATTTT.

This clonotype showed up many times. The rearrangement joins TRBV7-2 to TRBJ2-1; D may match TRBD1 or TRBD2 (5 bases each). Germline CDR1 reads SGHTA; CDR2 reads FQGNSA. The length of the CDR3 is 14 residues. V lost 4 bases to trimming and J lost 4 bases, with 11 bases between them. In nucleotides, the CDR3 is TGTGCCAGCAGCTCCCCGGGACCATACAATGAGCAGTTCTTC. It codes for CASSSPGPYNEQFF.

The sample holds many counts of this clonotype. V gene TRBV10-3 combines with J gene TRBJ2-3, with D unclear. Germline CDR1 reads ENHRY; CDR2 reads SYGVKD. The CDR3 runs 11 residues. V was trimmed by 11 bases and J by 0 bases, leaving 6 bases between them. DNA of the CDR3: TGTGCCTCGAGAAGCACAGATACGCAGTATTTT. Translation gives CASRSTDTQYF.

This clonotype was seen ten or more times. The chain employs TRBV11-2 and TRBJ1-5; D possibly corresponds to TRBD1 (6 bases). CDR1 and CDR2 from the germline V gene are SGHAT and FQNNGV. Trimming cost V 1 base and J 4 bases, with 11 bases left between them. This CDR3 has 15 amino acids. The DNA of the CDR3 is TGTGCCAGCAGCTTAGGCACAGGGCAGAATCAGCCCCAGCATTTT. It yields the protein CASSLGTGQNQPQHF.

This clonotype was counted many times. The gene calls are TRBV4-2 and TRBJ2-7; 9 bases line up with TRBD2. CDR1 and CDR2 (germline): LGHNA, YNFKEQ. This CDR3 has 16 amino acids. The V segment lost 4 bases and the J segment 1 base; nucleotides outside the gene matches: 8. The DNA for the CDR3 is TGTGCCAGCAGCCCCAACTCTCTAGCGGGGTCCTACGAGCAGTACTTC. Amino acid sequence: CASSPNSLAGSYEQYF.

The sample holds many counts of this clonotype. The chain is built from TRBV13 and TRBJ2-1; 8 bases agree with TRBD2. Trimming cost V 4 bases and J 5 bases; bases outside gene matches: 13. Germline V CDR1 and CDR2: PRHDT, FYEKMQ (reference sequence). CDR3 length: 17 residues. CDR3 protein: CASSSDFLAGINNEQFF. The CDR3 DNA reads TGTGCCAGCAGCTCCGATTTCTTAGCGGGAATCAACAATGAGCAGTTCTTC.